This T cell receptor (beta chain) was retrieved from a study of CD8+CD57+ T cells in acquired aplastic anemia. Across the study: Across the sorted CD4+ and CD8+ cells, DNA amounts averaged around 3.2 ug. Read counts for CD4+ cells (from healthy donors) averaged about 10 million.

The CDR3 is made up of 13 amino acids. Germline CDR1 SGHNT, CDR2 YYREEE (reference sequence). V shed 4 bases and J 2 bases; nucleotides not matched to a gene: 3. TCR beta VDJ combinations and CDR3 sequences were profiled from genomic DNA. TCRdb itself ran the reads through MiXCR, one entry per CDR3 protein. The sample lists about 110,000 distinct CDR3 sequences, around half occurring once. Many counts were recorded for this clonotype. No antigen is known for it. Findings and caveats of the study: With respect to CD8+ Simpson's diversity, patients and controls did not differ significantly. Twenty-nine was the count of CD8+ CDR3 sequences that patients shared with controls.

The TCR comes from a human donor in good health, serving as a control. The source material was sorted CD4+, CD8+, or CD8+CD57+ T cells (not recorded which) from PBMCs. J is TRBJ2-7 and V is TRBV5-4; 7 bases line up with TRBD1. The CDR3 nucleotides are TGTGCCAGCAGCCGGGACAGAGCCTACGAGCAGTACTTC. It specifies CASSRDRAYEQYF.